Each of the 10 T cell receptor beta chains below was sequenced from the same sample in a study of T cell responses to AZD1222 COVID-19 vaccine. Sequencing was performed with immunoSEQ multiplex PCR; in TCRdb, only in-frame clones are kept and a portion is missing. The repertoire holds some 130,000 clones, around 93% seen once, with about 6.7% in the top ten. The source material was peripheral blood, sampled 28 days after the second AZD1222 dose. The receptor source for this set is an adult who received the AZD1222 COVID-19 vaccine.

This clone was observed once. The chain combines TRBV18 with TRBJ1-6; D may be TRBD1 (5 bases). The germline CDR1 and CDR2 sequences are KGHSH and LQKENI. The germline V and J ends were trimmed by 1 base and 8 bases, with 9 bases remaining between them. The CDR3 has 14 amino acids. In DNA form, the CDR3 reads TGTGCCAGCTCACCACGGTGGGGGGATTCACCCCTCCACTTT. Translation: CASSPRWGDSPLHF.

The gene calls are TRBV5-1 and TRBJ1-5; 8 positions match TRBD1. The CDR3 has 14 amino acids. Germline V gives CDR1 SGHRS, CDR2 YFSETQ. Trimming cost V 3 bases and J 6 bases; bases outside gene matches: 5. This CDR3 is CASSSGQGAQPQHF. The CDR3 DNA reads TGCGCCAGCAGCTCTGGACAGGGTGCTCAGCCCCAGCATTTT.

The chain carries TRBV5-8 and TRBJ1-1; tentative D call: TRBD1 (5 bases). The V gene's germline CDR1 is SGHTS and CDR2 YDEGEE. This CDR3 has 15 residues. V was shortened by 7 bases and J by 2 bases, with 18 bases between the two germline ends. The CDR3 region has the DNA TGTGCCAGCGCGCTAAGGCGGGGGGTCAACACTGAAGCTTTCTTT. It is translated as CASALRRGVNTEAFF.

The rearrangement uses TRBV7-2 and TRBJ2-1, with 12 bases fitting TRBD2. This CDR3 contains 18 residues. The trim removed 5 bases at V and 0 bases at J, leaving 8 bases unmatched. Germline CDR1 SGHTA, CDR2 FQGNSA. CDR3 region: CASSTRGGLAGSYNEQFF. The CDR3 DNA reads TGTGCCAGCAGCACTAGGGGGGGACTAGCGGGCTCCTACAATGAGCAGTTCTTC. Looking up the rest from reference TRBV7-2 and TRBJ2-1 gives the full variable domain: GAGVSQSPSNKVTEKGKDVELRCDPISGHTALYWYRQSLGQGLEFLIYFQGNSAPDKSGLPSDRFSAERTGGSVSTLTIQRTQQEDSAVYLCASSTRGGLAGSYNEQFFGPGTRLTVL.

The rearrangement uses TRBV5-5 and TRBJ1-2, with D tentatively TRBD1 (5 bases). Germline V gene lookup returns CDR1 SGHKS and CDR2 YYEKEE (reference sequence). The CDR3 has 14 residues. The V end lost 0 bases, the J end lost 7 bases, and 13 bases lay between the germline ends. The DNA of the CDR3 is TGTGCCAGCAGCTTGGCGGGACTCACTGTTGGCTACACCTTC. The encoded protein is CASSLAGLTVGYTF.

The gene calls are TRBV29-1 and TRBJ2-7; TRBD1 is a possible D gene (5 bases). Trimming shortened V by 8 bases and J by 2 bases, and 22 bases separated the two germline ends. This CDR3 contains 15 residues. Germline V gene data show CDR1 as SQVTM and CDR2 as ANQGSEA. In DNA form, the CDR3 reads TGCAGCATACGACTGGAATTGGGGCTCCCCTACGAGCAGTACTTC. As protein: CSIRLELGLPYEQYF.

The chain couples TRBV5-5 to TRBJ1-2; 10 nucleotides align to TRBD1. The V and J ends lost 2 bases and 2 bases, in that order; junction bases with no gene match: 9. The CDR3 is 17 amino acids. Looked up from germline, CDR1 is SGHKS and CDR2 is YYEKEE (reference sequence). CDR3 region: CASSFVIQTGGNYGYTF. In nucleotides, the CDR3 is TGTGCCAGCAGCTTCGTAATCCAGACAGGGGGCAACTATGGCTACACCTTC.

The V call is TRBV5-1, the J call TRBJ1-4, with D unresolved. This CDR3 is 14 amino acids long. Looked up from germline, CDR1 is SGHRS and CDR2 is YFSETQ. Between the trimmed V and J ends, which lost 3 bases and 3 bases, there was a span of 9 bases. CDR3 loop: CASSSGVANEKLFF. CDR3 in DNA: TGCGCCAGCAGCTCAGGAGTCGCTAATGAAAAACTGTTTTTT.

This rearrangement joins TRBV4-1 to TRBJ1-1, with D possibly being TRBD1 (6 bases). The germline gives CDR1 MGHRA, CDR2 YSYEKL. V dropped 0 bases and J dropped 4 bases, with 15 bases sitting between them. The CDR3 loop spans 16 amino acids. DNA for the CDR3: TGCGCCAGCAGCCAAGATCGAGGAAGAGGGGGCACTGAAGCTTTCTTT. It yields the protein CASSQDRGRGGTEAFF.

The chain joins TRBV12-3 or TRBV12-4 to TRBJ1-2; no clear D. V lost 6 bases and J lost 8, with 16 bases in between. The CDR3 has 13 residues. The CDR3 DNA is TGTGCCAGCAGCCAGCAACCTAGGTCGGGCTACACCTTC. Its protein product is CASSQQPRSGYTF.